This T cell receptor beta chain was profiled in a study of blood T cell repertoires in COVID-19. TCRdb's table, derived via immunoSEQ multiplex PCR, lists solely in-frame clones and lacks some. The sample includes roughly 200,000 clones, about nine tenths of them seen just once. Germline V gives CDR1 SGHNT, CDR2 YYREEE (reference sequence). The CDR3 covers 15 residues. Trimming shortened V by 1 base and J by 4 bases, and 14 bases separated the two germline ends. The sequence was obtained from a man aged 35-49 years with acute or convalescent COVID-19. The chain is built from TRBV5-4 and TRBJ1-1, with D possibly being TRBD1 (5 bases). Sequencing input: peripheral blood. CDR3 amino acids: CASSLTGRRGTEAFF. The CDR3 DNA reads TGTGCCAGCAGCTTGACGGGACGGCGGGGCACTGAAGCTTTCTTT.